These 23 T cell receptor beta chains were sequenced from one sample in a study of PD-L1 blockade in urothelial cancer. Time point specified: pretreatment peripheral blood. Assay: immunoSEQ multiplex PCR; the TCRdb copy retains only in-frame clones and omits some. The sample includes tens of thousands of clones, roughly four fifths of them seen just once. Source: PBMCs, taken around atezolizumab (anti-PD-L1) treatment. The receptors come from a man aged 70-80 years with urothelial cancer.

The chain carries TRBV2 and TRBJ1-5; a weak D match, TRBD1 (6 bases). From germline, CDR1 is SNHLY and CDR2 FYNNEI. V shed 7 bases and J shed 1 base, with 17 bases lying between them. The CDR3 extends over 16 amino acids. The CDR3 sequence is CASTPPGARSNQPQHF. The DNA of the CDR3 is TGTGCCAGCACCCCCCCAGGGGCTAGGAGCAATCAGCCCCAGCATTTT.

The J gene is TRBJ1-4, the V gene TRBV18, with a tentative D call TRBD1 (6 bases). From germline, CDR1 is KGHSH and CDR2 LQKENI. V dropped 5 bases and J dropped 10 bases, with 20 bases sitting between them. This CDR3 has 15 residues. The CDR3 DNA reads as TGTGCCAGCTCAACAACGGGTGGGGGACAAGGAAAACTGTTTTTT. This translates into CASSTTGGGQGKLFF.

CDR3 DNA sequence: TGTGCCAGCAACCACGTGGGGGCAAGGACAGATACGCAGTATTTT. It yields the protein CASNHVGARTDTQYF. This sequence joins TRBV6-6 and TRBJ2-3; D perhaps matches TRBD1 (6 bases). Germline V gene sequence: CDR1 MNHNY, CDR2 SVGAGI (reference sequence). The CDR3 is made up of 15 amino acids. Deletions cut 7 bases from V and 3 bases from J, with 17 bases between.

The chain joins TRBV28 to TRBJ1-5, with D possibly matching TRBD1 (5 bases). This CDR3 region has 15 residues. The V and J ends lost 4 bases and 0 bases respectively, with 10 bases between them. Per the germline V gene, CDR1 is MDHEN and CDR2 is SYDVKM. The CDR3 DNA reads as TGTGCCAGCAGTTGGGCAGGGCCTAGCAATCAGCCCCAGCATTTT. Encoded protein: CASSWAGPSNQPQHF.

The V and J genes are TRBV7-2 and TRBJ2-7; 15 bases line up with TRBD2. Looked up from germline, CDR1 is SGHTA and CDR2 is FQGNSA. Germline trimming cut 3 bases from V and 3 bases from J; bases unmatched to any gene: 0. The CDR3 loop spans 15 amino acids. CDR3 in amino acids: CASSLGLAGGYEQYF. CDR3 DNA sequence: TGTGCCAGCAGCTTGGGACTAGCGGGAGGCTACGAGCAGTACTTC.

The chain is built from TRBV1 and TRBJ1-3. TRBV1 is an annotated pseudogene. The CDR3 sequence is 17 residues long. Here the CDR3 DNA reads TGCACCAGCAGCCAAGATCGGGGAGTAGATCCTGGAAACACCATATATTTT. It translates to CTSSQDRGVDPGNTIYF.

This clone was counted only a few times. The chain is built from TRBV5-1 and TRBJ2-1; possibly TRBD1 for D (6 bases). Per the germline V gene, CDR1 is SGHRS and CDR2 is YFSETQ. With 4 bases removed from V and 4 bases from J, the gap between germline ends came to 12 bases. The CDR3 has 14 residues. Here the CDR3 reads CASSRAGTYNEQFF. CDR3 DNA sequence: TGCGCCAGCAGCCGGGCCGGGACATACAATGAGCAGTTCTTC.

J is TRBJ1-4 and V is TRBV6-5; D not resolved. This CDR3 has 16 amino acids. Germline V lookup: CDR1 MNHEY, CDR2 SVGAGI. V was cut by 4 bases and J by 3 bases, with 15 bases left in between. Written as DNA, the CDR3 is TGTGCCAGCAGTTCCCCAAATCTCGGGGCTAATGAAAAACTGTTTTTT. This translates into CASSSPNLGANEKLFF.

A note on this clone: One end of the junction is discordant with germline, which a read error may explain. CDR3 bases: TGTACCAGCTTCCCCGCCGGACGGAGGGAGACCCAGTACTTC. This encodes CTSFPAGRRETQYF. V usage is TRBV27 and J usage is TRBJ2-5, with a tentative D call TRBD2 (5 bases). The germline V gene encodes CDR1 MNHEY and CDR2 SMNVEV (reference sequence). The CDR3 length is 14 residues.

This sequence joins TRBV7-9 and TRBJ1-4; D not certain. Germline assignment: CDR1 SEHNR and CDR2 FQNEAQ (reference sequence). The CDR3 length is 13 residues. The V and J ends lost 2 bases and 13 bases respectively, with 14 bases between them. The CDR3: CASSLLPDTVLFF. CDR3 nucleotide sequence: TGTGCCAGCAGCTTACTCCCCGACACAGTACTGTTTTTT.

The V call is TRBV5-1, the J call TRBJ2-7; 11 bases match TRBD2. Germline V CDR1 and CDR2: SGHRS, YFSETQ. V shed 3 bases and J 6 bases; nucleotides not matched to a gene: 5. This CDR3 comprises 14 residues. CDR3 in amino acids: CASSSDTSGGEQYF. CDR3 nucleotide sequence: TGCGCCAGCAGCTCAGATACTAGCGGGGGCGAGCAGTACTTC.

The chain uses TRBV5-1 and TRBJ2-7, with D perhaps matching TRBD2 (7 bases). The CDR3 contains 16 residues. Germline CDR1 is SGHRS and CDR2 is YFSETQ. Trimming cost V 1 base and J 3 bases, with 17 bases left between them. The CDR3 reads CASSLSGGPSLYEQYF. The DNA for the CDR3 is TGCGCCAGCAGCTTGTCGGGGGGCCCTTCCCTCTACGAGCAGTACTTC.

A single count supports this clone. V and J are TRBV4-1 and TRBJ2-1; TRBD2 agrees at 7 bases. Losses at the gene ends were 8 bases for V and 3 bases for J; bases not matched to a gene: 10. The germline V gene has CDR1 MGHRA and CDR2 YSYEKL. The CDR3 length is 15 residues. CDR3 nucleotides: TGCGCCAGCCGGAGGACGGGAGGAGACTACAATGAGCAGTTCTTC. It translates to CASRRTGGDYNEQFF.

The chain recombines TRBV5-1 with TRBJ1-1; 8 bases fit TRBD1. J was trimmed by 4 bases and V by 2 bases; bases with no gene match: 7. The CDR3 consists of 15 residues. Looked up from germline, CDR1 is SGHRS and CDR2 is YFSETQ. The CDR3 nucleotides read TGCGCCAGCAGCTTAAACAGGGGGTTTGGCACTGAAGCTTTCTTT. It translates to CASSLNRGFGTEAFF. Variable domain in full (rest from reference TRBV5-1 and TRBJ1-1): KAGVTQTPRYLIKTRGQQVTLSCSPISGHRSVSWYQQTPGQGLQFLFEYFSETQRNKGNFPGRFSGRQFSNSRSEMNVSTLELGDSALYLCASSLNRGFGTEAFFGQGTRLTVV.

The gene calls are TRBV7-8 and TRBJ1-5, with D hard to call. Germline CDR1 SGHVS, CDR2 FQNEAQ. This CDR3 has 14 amino acids. V gave up 1 base and J gave up 0 bases, with 4 bases separating them. The CDR3 DNA follows: TGTGCCAGCAGCTTAGTAGATAGCAATCAGCCCCAGCATTTT. Protein product: CASSLVDSNQPQHF.

The chain has TRBV19 and TRBJ2-1, with 7 bases identical to TRBD2. CDR1 is LNHDA and CDR2 is SQIVND in the germline V gene (reference sequence). This CDR3 is 12 amino acids long. Trimming cost V 5 bases and J 13 bases; bases outside gene matches: 8. In DNA form, the CDR3 reads TGTGCCAGTAGTCCGACGACTAGCAGACAGTTCTTC. Translated: CASSPTTSRQFF. The variable domain in full, with the rest retrieved from reference TRBV19 and TRBJ2-1, is DGGITQSPKYLFRKEGQNVTLSCEQNLNHDAMYWYRQDPGQGLRLIYYSQIVNDFQKGDIAEGYSVSREKKESFPLTVTSAQKNPTAFYLCASSPTTSRQFFGPGTRLTVL.

This CDR3 is CASSLVQGLYGYTF. The CDR3 region has the DNA TGTGCCAGCAGCTTGGTACAGGGACTATATGGCTACACCTTC. The rearrangement uses TRBV5-6 and TRBJ1-2; tentatively, D is TRBD1 (6 bases). Germline CDR1 reads SGHDT; CDR2 reads YYEEEE. This CDR3 comprises 14 residues. V gave up 0 bases and J gave up 5 bases, with 11 bases separating them.

The chain has TRBV7-3 and TRBJ2-3, with D possibly TRBD2 on 5 matching bases. Germline CDR1 SGHTA, CDR2 FQGTGA. Trimming stripped 5 bases from V and 8 bases from J, with 14 bases between. The CDR3 length is 13 residues. The CDR3 DNA is TGTGCCAGCAGCCCCCCGGGGATCGGTACGCAGTATTTT. Residues: CASSPPGIGTQYF.

This clone has just one count. The genes are TRBV6-5 and TRBJ2-3; a weak D match, TRBD1 (7 bases). This CDR3 contains 15 residues. The V and J ends lost 4 bases and 2 bases respectively, with 13 bases between them. Germline V gives CDR1 MNHEY, CDR2 SVGAGI. The CDR3 region has the DNA TGTGCCAGCAGTTCAAGCAGGGGGGACACAGATACGCAGTATTTT. Translation gives CASSSSRGDTDTQYF.

The chain joins TRBV7-9 to TRBJ2-3; TRBD1 matches at 8 bases. The germline V gene has CDR1 SEHNR and CDR2 FQNEAQ (reference sequence). The length of the CDR3 is 14 residues. V trimming: 5 bases; J trimming: 1 base; junction bases outside the gene matches: 2. The CDR3 loop reads CASSPTGGTDTQYF. The CDR3 nucleotides are TGTGCCAGCAGCCCGACAGGGGGCACAGATACGCAGTATTTT.

The rearrangement joins TRBV11-2 to TRBJ2-7; no firm D call. The CDR3 contains 12 residues. V was pared by 5 bases and J by 3 bases, with 8 bases between. From germline, CDR1 is SGHAT and CDR2 FQNNGV. CDR3 protein: CASSPSNYEQYF. The CDR3 DNA reads as TGTGCCAGCAGCCCATCTAACTACGAGCAGTACTTC.

The chain employs TRBV5-1 and TRBJ2-5; 12 bases agree with TRBD2. Germline assignment: CDR1 SGHRS and CDR2 YFSETQ. The CDR3 extends over 15 amino acids. The V segment lost 1 base and the J segment 5 bases; nucleotides outside the gene matches: 3. CDR3 in amino acids: CASSLTGTSGETQYF. CDR3 nucleotides: TGCGCCAGCAGCTTGACCGGGACTAGCGGGGAGACCCAGTACTTC.

This chain links TRBV4-2 with TRBJ2-6; 7 bases agree with TRBD2. The CDR3 runs to 16 residues. Germline values: CDR1 LGHNA, CDR2 YNFKEQ. The J segment lost 2 bases and the V segment lost 4 bases, leaving 5 bases of the junction unmatched. The CDR3 is CASSLSRGAGANVLTF. The CDR3 DNA reads TGTGCCAGCAGCCTCTCCCGGGGGGCTGGGGCCAACGTCCTGACTTTC.